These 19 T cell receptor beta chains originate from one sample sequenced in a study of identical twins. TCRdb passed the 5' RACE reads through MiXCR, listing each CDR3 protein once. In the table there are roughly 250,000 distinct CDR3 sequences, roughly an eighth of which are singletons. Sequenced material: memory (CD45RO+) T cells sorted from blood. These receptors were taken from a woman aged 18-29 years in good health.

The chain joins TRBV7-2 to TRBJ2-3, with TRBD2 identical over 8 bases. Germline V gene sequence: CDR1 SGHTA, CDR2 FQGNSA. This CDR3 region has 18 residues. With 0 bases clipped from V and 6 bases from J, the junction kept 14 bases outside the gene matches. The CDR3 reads CASSLAESGTRRWDTQYF. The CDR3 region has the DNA TGTGCCAGCAGCTTAGCCGAATCCGGGACTAGGAGGTGGGATACGCAGTATTTT. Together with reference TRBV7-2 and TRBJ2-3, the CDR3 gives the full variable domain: GAGVSQSPSNKVTEKGKDVELRCDPISGHTALYWYRQSLGQGLEFLIYFQGNSAPDKSGLPSDRFSAERTGGSVSTLTIQRTQQEDSAVYLCASSLAESGTRRWDTQYFGPGTRLTVL.

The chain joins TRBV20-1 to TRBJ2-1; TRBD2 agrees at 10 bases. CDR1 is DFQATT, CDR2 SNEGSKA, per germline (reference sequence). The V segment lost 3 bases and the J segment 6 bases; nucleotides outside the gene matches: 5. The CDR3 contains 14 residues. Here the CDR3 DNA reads TGCAGTGCTAGTAAGGCTAGCGGGAGCAATGAGCAGTTCTTC. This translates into CSASKASGSNEQFF.

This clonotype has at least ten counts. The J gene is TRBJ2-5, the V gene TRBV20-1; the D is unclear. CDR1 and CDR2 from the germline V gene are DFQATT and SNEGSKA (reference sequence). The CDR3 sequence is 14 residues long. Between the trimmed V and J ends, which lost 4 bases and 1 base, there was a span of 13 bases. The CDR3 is CSANRLDFQETQYF. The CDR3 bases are TGCAGTGCTAATCGGCTAGATTTCCAAGAGACCCAGTACTTC.

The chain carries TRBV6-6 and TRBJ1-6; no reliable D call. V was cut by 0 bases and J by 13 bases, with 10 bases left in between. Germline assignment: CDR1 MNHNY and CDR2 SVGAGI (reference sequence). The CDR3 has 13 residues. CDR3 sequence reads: CASSYSNISPLHF. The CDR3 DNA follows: TGTGCCAGCAGTTACTCGAATATATCTCCCCTCCACTTT.

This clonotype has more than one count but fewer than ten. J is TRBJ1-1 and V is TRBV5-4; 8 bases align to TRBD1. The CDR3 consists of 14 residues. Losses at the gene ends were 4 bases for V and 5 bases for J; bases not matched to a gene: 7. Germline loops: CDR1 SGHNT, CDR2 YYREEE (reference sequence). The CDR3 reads CASSTWTGRTEAFF. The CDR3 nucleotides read TGTGCCAGCAGCACGTGGACAGGGAGGACTGAAGCTTTCTTT.

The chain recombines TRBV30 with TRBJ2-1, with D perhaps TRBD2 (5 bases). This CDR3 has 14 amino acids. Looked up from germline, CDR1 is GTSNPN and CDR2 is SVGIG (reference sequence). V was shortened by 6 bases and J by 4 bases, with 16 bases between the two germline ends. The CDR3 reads CACLGSGRYNEQFF. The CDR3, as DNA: TGTGCCTGTTTGGGGAGTGGGCGATACAATGAGCAGTTCTTC.

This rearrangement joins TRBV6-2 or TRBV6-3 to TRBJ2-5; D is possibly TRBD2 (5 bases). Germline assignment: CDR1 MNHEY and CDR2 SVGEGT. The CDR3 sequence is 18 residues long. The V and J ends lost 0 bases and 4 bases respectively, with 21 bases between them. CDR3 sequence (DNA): TGTGCCAGCAGTTACTCGTGGAGGAGTCCCACAATTGGAGAGACCCAGTACTTC. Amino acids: CASSYSWRSPTIGETQYF.

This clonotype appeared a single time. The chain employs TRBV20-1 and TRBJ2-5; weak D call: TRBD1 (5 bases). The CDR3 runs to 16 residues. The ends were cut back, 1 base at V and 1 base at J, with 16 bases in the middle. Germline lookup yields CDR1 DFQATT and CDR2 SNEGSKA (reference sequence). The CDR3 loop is CSARAHLPTVQETQYF. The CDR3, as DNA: TGCAGTGCTAGAGCTCACTTACCGACAGTCCAAGAGACCCAGTACTTC.

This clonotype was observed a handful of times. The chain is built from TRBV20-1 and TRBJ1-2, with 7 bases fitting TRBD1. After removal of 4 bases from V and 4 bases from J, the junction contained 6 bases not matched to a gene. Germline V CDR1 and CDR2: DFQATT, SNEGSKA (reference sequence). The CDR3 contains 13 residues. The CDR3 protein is CSAIRQGVYGYTF. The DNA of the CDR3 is TGCAGTGCTATCAGACAGGGAGTCTATGGCTACACCTTC.

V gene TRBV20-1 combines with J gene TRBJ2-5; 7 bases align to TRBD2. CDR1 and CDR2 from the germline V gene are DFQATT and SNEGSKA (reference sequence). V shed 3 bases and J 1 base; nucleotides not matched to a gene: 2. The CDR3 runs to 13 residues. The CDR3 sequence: CSARRGFQETQYF. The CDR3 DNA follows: TGCAGTGCTAGGCGGGGGTTCCAAGAGACCCAGTACTTC.

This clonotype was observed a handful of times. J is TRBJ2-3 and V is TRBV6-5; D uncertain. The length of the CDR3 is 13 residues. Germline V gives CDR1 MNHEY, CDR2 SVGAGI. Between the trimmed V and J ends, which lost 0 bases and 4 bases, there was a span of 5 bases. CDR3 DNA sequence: TGTGCCAGCAGTTACTCGGCTCCAGATACGCAGTATTTT. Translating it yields CASSYSAPDTQYF.

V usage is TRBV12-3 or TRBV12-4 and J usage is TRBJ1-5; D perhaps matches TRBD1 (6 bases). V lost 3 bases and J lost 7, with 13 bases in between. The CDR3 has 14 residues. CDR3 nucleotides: TGTGCCAGCAGTTTGGGGGGCGGTGGACAGCCCCAGCATTTT. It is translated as CASSLGGGGQPQHF.

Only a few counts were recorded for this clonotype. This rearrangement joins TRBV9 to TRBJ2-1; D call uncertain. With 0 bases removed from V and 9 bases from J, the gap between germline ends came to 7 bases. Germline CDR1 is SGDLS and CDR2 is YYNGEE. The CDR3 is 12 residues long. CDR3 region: CASSVAGIEQFF. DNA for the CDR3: TGTGCCAGCAGCGTAGCGGGCATTGAGCAGTTCTTC.

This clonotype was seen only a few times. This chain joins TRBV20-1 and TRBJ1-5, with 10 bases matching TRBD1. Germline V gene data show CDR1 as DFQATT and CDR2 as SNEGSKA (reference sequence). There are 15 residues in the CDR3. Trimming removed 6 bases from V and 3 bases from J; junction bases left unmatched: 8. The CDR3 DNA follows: TGCAGTGCGCTCGGACAGGGGGGGAACAATCAGCCCCAGCATTTT. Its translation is CSALGQGGNNQPQHF.

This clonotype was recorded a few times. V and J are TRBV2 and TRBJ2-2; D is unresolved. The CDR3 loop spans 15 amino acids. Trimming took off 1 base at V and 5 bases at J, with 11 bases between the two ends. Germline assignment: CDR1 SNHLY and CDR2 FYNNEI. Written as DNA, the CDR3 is TGTGCCAGCAGTGAAGAGGCGGTGGGAACCGGGGAGCTGTTTTTT. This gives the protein CASSEEAVGTGELFF.

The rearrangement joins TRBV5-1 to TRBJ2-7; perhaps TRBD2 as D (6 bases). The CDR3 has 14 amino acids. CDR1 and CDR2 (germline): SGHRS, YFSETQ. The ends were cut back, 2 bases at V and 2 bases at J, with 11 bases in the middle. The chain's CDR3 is CASSFGGSAYEQYF. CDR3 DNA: TGCGCCAGCAGCTTCGGGGGATCCGCCTACGAGCAGTACTTC. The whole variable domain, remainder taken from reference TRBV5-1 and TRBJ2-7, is KAGVTQTPRYLIKTRGQQVTLSCSPISGHRSVSWYQQTPGQGLQFLFEYFSETQRNKGNFPGRFSGRQFSNSRSEMNVSTLELGDSALYLCASSFGGSAYEQYFGPGTRLTVT.

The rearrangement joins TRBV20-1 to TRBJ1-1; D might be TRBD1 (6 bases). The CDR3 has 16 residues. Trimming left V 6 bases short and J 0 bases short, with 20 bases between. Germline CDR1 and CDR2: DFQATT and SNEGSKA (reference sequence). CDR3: CSAPKGRGRLNTEAFF. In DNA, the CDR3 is TGCAGTGCCCCGAAAGGCCGGGGGCGCTTGAACACTGAAGCTTTCTTT.

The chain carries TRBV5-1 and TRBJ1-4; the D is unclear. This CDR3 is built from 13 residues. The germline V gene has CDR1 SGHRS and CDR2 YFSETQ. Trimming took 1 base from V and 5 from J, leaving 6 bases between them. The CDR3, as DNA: TGCGCCAGCAGCTTGTTACCAAATGAAAAACTGTTTTTT. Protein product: CASSLLPNEKLFF.

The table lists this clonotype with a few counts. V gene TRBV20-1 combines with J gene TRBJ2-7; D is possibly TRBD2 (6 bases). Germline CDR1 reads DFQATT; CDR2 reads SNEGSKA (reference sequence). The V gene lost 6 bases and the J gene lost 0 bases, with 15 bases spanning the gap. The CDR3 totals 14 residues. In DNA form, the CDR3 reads TGCAGTGCCCAGCAGCGGGTGAACTCCTACGAGCAGTACTTC. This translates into CSAQQRVNSYEQYF.